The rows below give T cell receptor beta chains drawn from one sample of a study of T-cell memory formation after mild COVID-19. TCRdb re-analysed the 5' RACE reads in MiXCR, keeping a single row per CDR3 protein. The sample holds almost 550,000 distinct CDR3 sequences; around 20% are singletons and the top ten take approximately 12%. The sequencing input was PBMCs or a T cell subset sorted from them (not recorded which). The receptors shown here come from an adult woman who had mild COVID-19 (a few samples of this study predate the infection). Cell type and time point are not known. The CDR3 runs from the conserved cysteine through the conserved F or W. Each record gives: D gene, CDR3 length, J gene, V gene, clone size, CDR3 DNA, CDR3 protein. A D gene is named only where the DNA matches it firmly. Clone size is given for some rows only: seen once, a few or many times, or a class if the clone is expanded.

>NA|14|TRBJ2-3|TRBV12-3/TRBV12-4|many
TGTGCCAGCAGTTTGGGTCTTAGCACAGATACGCAGTATTTT
CASSLGLSTDTQYF
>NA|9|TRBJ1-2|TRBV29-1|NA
TGCAGCGTTGAATTTGGCTACACCTTC
CSVEFGYTF
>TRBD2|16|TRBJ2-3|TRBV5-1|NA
TGCGCCAGCAGCCCCCAGGCGGGAGGGCCAGGAGATACGCAGTATTTT
CASSPQAGGPGDTQYF
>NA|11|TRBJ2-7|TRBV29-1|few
TGCAGCGTTGGGACAGCCTACGAGCAGTACTTC
CSVGTAYEQYF
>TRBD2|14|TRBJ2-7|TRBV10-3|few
TGTGCCATCAGTGCAGGACTAGCTACCTACGAGCAGTACTTC
CAISAGLATYEQYF
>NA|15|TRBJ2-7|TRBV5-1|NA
TGCGCCAGCAGCTTTTCAGGGGACGGAGTCTACGAGCAGTACTTC
CASSFSGDGVYEQYF
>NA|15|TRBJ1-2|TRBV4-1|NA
TGCGCCAGCCGAAGGGACGGCCGAGCTAACTATGGCTACACCTTC
CASRRDGRANYGYTF
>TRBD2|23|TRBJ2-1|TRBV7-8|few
TGTGCCAGCAGCTACCAGACTAGCGGGAGGGCCGACTTGACCCGGACTCCCTACAATGAGCAGTTCTTC
CASSYQTSGRADLTRTPYNEQFF
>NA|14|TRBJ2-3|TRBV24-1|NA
TGTGCCACCAGTGATTTGCGTCAGGGAGATACGCAGTATTTT
CATSDLRQGDTQYF
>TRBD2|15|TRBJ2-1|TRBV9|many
TGTGCCAGCAGCGCCGGACTAGCGGGAGGGAATGAGCAGTTCTTC
CASSAGLAGGNEQFF
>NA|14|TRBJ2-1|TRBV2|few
TGTGCCAGCAGTGTCGGGACGGGGTTTTCGATGCAGTTCTTC
CASSVGTGFSMQFF
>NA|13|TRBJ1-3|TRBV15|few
TGTGCCACCAGCAGAGCCGGAGGAAACACCATATATTTT
CATSRAGGNTIYF
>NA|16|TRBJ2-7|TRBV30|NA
TGTGCCTGGAGTGTAGTTCCGGGATTGGGGACCTACGAGCAGTACTTC
CAWSVVPGLGTYEQYF
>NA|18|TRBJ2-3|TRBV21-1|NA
TGTGCCAGCAGCCCCTCTCCCCGGACTAGCGGGCGCACAGATACGCAGTATTTT
CASSPSPRTSGRTDTQYF
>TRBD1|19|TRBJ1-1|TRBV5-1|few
TGCGCCAGCAGCCCAGCTTTCGGGACAGGGGAAGTTTTGGTCACTGAAGCTTTCTTT
CASSPAFGTGEVLVTEAFF
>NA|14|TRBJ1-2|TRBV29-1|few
TGCAGCGTTCTACTACAGGGATTTAACTATGGCTACACCTTC
CSVLLQGFNYGYTF
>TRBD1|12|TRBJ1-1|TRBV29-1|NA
TGCAGCGCAAAGACAGGGGGGGATGAAGCTTTCTTT
CSAKTGGDEAFF
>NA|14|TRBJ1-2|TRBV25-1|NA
TGTGCCAGCAGTGATCAGGCTCCCGGCTATGGCTACACCTTC
CASSDQAPGYGYTF
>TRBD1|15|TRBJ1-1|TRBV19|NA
TGTGCCAGTAGTACCTCCGGGACAGGGGTTACTGAAGCTTTCTTT
CASSTSGTGVTEAFF
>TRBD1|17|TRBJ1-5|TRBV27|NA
TGTGCCAGCTCCGACGGGACAGGGGCCGATAGCAATCAGCCCCAGCATTTT
CASSDGTGADSNQPQHF
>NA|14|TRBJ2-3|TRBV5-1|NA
TGCGCCAGCAGCTTGGACAGCCCCACAGATACGCAGTATTTT
CASSLDSPTDTQYF
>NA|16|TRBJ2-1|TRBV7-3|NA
TGTGCCAGCAGCCCCCTAGGACTACCGAAGACCAATGAGCAGTTCTTC
CASSPLGLPKTNEQFF
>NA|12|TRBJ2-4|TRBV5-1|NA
TGCGCCAGCAGCATCGGGGGAAACATTCAGTACTTC
CASSIGGNIQYF
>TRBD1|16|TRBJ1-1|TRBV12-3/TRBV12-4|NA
TGTGCCAGCAGTTTAGCGGGGACAGGGGTGAACACTGAAGCTTTCTTT
CASSLAGTGVNTEAFF
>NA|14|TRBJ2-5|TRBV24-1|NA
TGTGCCACCAGTGATTCGGTCTTATCGGAGACCCAGTACTTC
CATSDSVLSETQYF
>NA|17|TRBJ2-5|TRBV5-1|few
TGCGCCAGCAGCGGCGGGGGCGCAGCCCTTGTCGAAGAGACCCAGTACTTC
CASSGGGAALVEETQYF
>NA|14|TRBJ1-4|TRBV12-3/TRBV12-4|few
TGTGCCAGCGCCCTCCGGGAAAGCAATGAAAAACTGTTTTTT
CASALRESNEKLFF
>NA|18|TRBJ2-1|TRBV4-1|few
TGCGCCAGCAGCCCTTTGGGGCGGTCGGCTACCCGTTATCATGAGCAGTTCTTC
CASSPLGRSATRYHEQFF
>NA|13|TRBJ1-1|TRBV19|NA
TGTGCCAGTAGCGGCGGGGATTGGGCCGAAGCTTTCTTT
CASSGGDWAEAFF
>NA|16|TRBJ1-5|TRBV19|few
TGTGCCAGTAGTATAGGAACAGGCCTTAGCAATCAGCCCCAGCATTTT
CASSIGTGLSNQPQHF